This TCR beta chain was recovered during a study of T cell changes during pregnancy in multiple sclerosis. Data came from immunoSEQ multiplex PCR; TCRdb stores just in-frame clones and leaves some out. Here the sample spans around 96,000 clones, around 93% being singletons. The table lists this clone with a count of one. CDR3 length: 20 residues. The V gene's germline CDR1 is SGHRS and CDR2 YFSETQ. Trimming shortened V by 0 bases and J by 0 bases, and 19 bases separated the two germline ends. The V call is TRBV5-1, the J call TRBJ2-6; D perhaps matches TRBD2 (7 bases). The starting material was peripheral blood, obtained in the third trimester of pregnancy. The clonotype was recovered from a female donor with multiple sclerosis, enrolled in a pregnancy study. Here the CDR3 DNA reads TGCGCCAGCAGCTTGGCCGGGTCGGGGGGCGTTTTCTCTGGGGCCAACGTCCTGACTTTC. Its translation: CASSLAGSGGVFSGANVLTF.